This record concerns one TCR beta chain sequence. Its specificity is unknown. The data stem from a study of cytomegalovirus exposure and HLA in healthy donors. Regarding the study as a whole: It was confirmed in vitro that three of the CMV-associated chains were specific for CMV antigens. Reported performance of the classifier showed diagnosis of cytomegalovirus status with high specificity and sensitivity.

After removal of 2 bases from V and 7 bases from J, the junction contained 5 bases not matched to a gene. This CDR3 contains 17 residues. CDR1 and CDR2 from the germline V gene are MNHNS and SASEGT. PCR involved 60 Vbeta and 13 Jbeta primers. Some clones are missing from TCRdb's copy, which holds only in-frame ones; the method was immunoSEQ multiplex PCR. The sample table includes 30,000 to 45,000 clones. The genes are TRBV6-1 and TRBJ2-2; TRBD2 aligns across 15 bases. The material sequenced was PBMCs. This TCR derives from a man in his forties or fifties in good health and CMV-seropositive. CDR3 bases: TGTGCCAGCAGTGAACTGGGACTAGCGGGAGGATACGGGGAGCTGTTTTTT. Encoded protein: CASSELGLAGGYGELFF.